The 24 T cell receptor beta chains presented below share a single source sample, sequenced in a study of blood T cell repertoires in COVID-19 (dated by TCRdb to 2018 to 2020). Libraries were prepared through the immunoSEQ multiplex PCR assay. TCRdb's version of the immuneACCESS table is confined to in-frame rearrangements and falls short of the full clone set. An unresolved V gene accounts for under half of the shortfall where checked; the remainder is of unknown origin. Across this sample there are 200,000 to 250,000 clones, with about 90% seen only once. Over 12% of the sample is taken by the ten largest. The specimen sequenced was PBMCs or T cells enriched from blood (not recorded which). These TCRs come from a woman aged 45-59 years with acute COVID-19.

The DNA of the CDR3 is TGTGCCAGCAGCCAAGGGTCAGTTTACGAAAAACTGTTTTTT. It is translated as CASSQGSVYEKLFF. V usage is TRBV3-1 (or the pseudogene TRBV3-2) and J usage is TRBJ1-4; no clear D gene. Germline V gene data show CDR1 as LGHDT and CDR2 as YNNKEL (reference sequence). V lost 1 base, J lost 8 bases, and 11 bases lay in between. This CDR3 spans 14 amino acids.

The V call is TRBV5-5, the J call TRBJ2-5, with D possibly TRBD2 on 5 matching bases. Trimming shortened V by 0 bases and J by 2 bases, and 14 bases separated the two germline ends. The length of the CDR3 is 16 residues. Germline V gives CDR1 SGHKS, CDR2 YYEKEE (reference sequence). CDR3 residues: CASSLAGTRGQETQYF. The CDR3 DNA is TGTGCCAGCAGCTTGGCGGGAACCCGGGGACAAGAGACCCAGTACTTC.

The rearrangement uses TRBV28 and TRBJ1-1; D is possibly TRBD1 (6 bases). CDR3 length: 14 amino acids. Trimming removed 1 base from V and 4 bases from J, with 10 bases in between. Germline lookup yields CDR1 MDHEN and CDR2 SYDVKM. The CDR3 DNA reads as TGTGCCAGCAGTTTATCGGTCAGGGGCACTGAAGCTTTCTTT. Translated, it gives CASSLSVRGTEAFF.

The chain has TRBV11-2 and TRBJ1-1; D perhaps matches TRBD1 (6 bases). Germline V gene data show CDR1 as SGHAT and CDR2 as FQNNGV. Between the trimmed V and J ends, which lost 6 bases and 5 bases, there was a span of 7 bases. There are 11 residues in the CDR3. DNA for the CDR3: TGTGCCAGCAGACAGGGTACTGAAGCTTTCTTT. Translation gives CASRQGTEAFF.

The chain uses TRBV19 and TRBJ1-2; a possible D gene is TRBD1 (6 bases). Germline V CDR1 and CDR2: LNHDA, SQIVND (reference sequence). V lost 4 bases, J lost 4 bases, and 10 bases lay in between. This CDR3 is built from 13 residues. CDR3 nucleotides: TGTGCCAGTAGTAACAGGGCTGGCTATGGCTACACCTTC. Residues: CASSNRAGYGYTF.

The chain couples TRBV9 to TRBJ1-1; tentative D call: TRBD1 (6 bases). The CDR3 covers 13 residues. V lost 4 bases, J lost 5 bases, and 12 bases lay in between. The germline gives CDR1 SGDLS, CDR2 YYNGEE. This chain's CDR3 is CASSKRGGTEAFF. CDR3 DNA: TGTGCCAGCAGCAAAAGGGGGGGAACTGAAGCTTTCTTT.

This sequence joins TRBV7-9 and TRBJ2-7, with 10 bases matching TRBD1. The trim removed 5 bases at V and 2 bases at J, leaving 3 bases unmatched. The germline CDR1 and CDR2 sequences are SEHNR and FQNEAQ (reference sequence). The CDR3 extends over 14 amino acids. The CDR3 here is CASSLGQGTYEQYF. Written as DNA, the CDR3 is TGTGCCAGCAGCCTGGGACAGGGGACCTACGAGCAGTACTTC.

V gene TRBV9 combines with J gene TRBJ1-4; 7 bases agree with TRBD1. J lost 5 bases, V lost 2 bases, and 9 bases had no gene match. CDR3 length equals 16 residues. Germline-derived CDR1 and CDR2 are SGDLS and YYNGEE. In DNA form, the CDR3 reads TGTGCCAGCAGCGTTACACCCGGGACAGTAAATGAAAAACTGTTTTTT. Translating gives CASSVTPGTVNEKLFF.

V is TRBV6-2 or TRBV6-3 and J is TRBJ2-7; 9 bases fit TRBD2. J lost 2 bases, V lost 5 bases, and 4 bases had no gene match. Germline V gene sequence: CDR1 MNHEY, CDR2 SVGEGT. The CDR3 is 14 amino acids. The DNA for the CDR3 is TGTGCCAGCAGTACTAGCGGGCTTACCTACGAGCAGTACTTC. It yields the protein CASSTSGLTYEQYF.

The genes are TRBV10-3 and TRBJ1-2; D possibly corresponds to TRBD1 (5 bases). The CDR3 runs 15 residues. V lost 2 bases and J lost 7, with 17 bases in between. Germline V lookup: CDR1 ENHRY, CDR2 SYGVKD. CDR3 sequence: CAISEDWGEVSGYTF. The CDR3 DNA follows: TGTGCCATCAGTGAGGATTGGGGGGAAGTCTCTGGCTACACCTTC.

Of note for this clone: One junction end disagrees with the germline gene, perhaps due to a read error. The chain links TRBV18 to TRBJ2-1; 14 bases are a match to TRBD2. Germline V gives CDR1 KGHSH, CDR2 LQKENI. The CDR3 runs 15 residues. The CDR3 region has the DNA TGTGCCAGCTCCCCACAGGGACTAGCGGGAGAAGAGCAGTTCTTC. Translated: CASSPQGLAGEEQFF. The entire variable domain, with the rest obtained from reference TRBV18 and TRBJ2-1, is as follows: NAGVMQNPRHLVRRRGQEARLRCSPMKGHSHVYWYRQLPEEGLKFMVYLQKENIIDESGMPKERFSAEFPKEGPSILRIQQVVRGDSAAYFCASSPQGLAGEEQFFGPGTRLTVL.

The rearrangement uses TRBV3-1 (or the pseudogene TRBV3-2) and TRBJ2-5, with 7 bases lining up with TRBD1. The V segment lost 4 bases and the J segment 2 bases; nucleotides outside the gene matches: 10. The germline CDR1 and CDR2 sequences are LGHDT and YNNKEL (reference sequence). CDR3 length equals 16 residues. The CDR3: CASSRALQGKQETQYF. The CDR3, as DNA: TGTGCCAGCAGCCGGGCCTTACAGGGGAAACAAGAGACCCAGTACTTC.

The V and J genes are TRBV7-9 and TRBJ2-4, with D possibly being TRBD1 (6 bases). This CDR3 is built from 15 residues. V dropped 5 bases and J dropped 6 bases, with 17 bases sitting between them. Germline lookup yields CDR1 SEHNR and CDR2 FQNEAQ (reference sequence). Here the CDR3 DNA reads TGTGCCAGCAGCCAAAGGGACAACCAAGGAAACATTCAGTACTTC. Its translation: CASSQRDNQGNIQYF.

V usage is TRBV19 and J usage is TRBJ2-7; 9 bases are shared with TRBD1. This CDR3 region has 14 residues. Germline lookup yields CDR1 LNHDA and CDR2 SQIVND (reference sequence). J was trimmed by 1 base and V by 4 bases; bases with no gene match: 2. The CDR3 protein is CASSNGQGSYEQYF. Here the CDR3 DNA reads TGTGCCAGTAGTAATGGACAGGGGTCCTACGAGCAGTACTTC.

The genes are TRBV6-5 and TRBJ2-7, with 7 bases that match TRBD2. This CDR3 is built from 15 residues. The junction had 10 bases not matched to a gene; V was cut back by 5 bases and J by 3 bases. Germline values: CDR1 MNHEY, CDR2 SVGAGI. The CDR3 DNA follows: TGTGCCAGCAGTACGAGGGTCGCGGGAGTCTACGAGCAGTACTTC. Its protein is CASSTRVAGVYEQYF.

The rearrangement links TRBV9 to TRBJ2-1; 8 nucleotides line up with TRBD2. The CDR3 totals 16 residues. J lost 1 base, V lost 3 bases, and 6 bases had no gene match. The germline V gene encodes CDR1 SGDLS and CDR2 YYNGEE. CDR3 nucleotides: TGTGCCAGCAGCGCAAGTAGCGGGAATTCCTACAATGAGCAGTTCTTC. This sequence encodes CASSASSGNSYNEQFF.

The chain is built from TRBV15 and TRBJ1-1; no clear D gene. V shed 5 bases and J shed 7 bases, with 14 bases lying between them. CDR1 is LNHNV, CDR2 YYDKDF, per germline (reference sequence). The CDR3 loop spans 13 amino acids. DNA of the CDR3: TGTGCCACCAGCCCACGACTCCGGGGTGAAGCTTTCTTT. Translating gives CATSPRLRGEAFF.

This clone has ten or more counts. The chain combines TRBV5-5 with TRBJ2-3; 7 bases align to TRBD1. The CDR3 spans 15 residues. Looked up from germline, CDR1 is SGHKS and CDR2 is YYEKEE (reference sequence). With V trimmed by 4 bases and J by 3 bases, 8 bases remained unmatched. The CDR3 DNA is TGTGCCAGCAGCGCACAGGGGTTCGGGACAGATACGCAGTATTTT. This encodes CASSAQGFGTDTQYF.

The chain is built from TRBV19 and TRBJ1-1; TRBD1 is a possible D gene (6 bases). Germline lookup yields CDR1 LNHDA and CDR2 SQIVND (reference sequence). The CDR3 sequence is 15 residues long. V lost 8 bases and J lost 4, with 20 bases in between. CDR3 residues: CASDHGQPSSTEAFF. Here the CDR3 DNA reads TGTGCCAGTGACCACGGACAGCCTTCCTCCACTGAAGCTTTCTTT.

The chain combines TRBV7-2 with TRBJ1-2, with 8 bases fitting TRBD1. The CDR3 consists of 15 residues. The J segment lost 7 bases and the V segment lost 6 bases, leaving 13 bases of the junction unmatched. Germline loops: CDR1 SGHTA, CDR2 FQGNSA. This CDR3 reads CASSSRQGRTVGYTF. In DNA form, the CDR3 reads TGTGCCAGCAGTTCCCGACAGGGGAGGACAGTTGGCTACACCTTC.

CDR3 protein: CASSQPDRDTGELFF. CDR3 bases: TGTGCCAGCAGCCAGCCGGACAGGGACACCGGGGAGCTGTTTTTT. The genes are TRBV4-2 and TRBJ2-2; TRBD1 agrees at 8 bases. The V gene's germline CDR1 is LGHNA and CDR2 YNFKEQ. V lost 3 bases, J lost 3 bases, and 3 bases stayed unmatched. CDR3 length: 15 amino acids.

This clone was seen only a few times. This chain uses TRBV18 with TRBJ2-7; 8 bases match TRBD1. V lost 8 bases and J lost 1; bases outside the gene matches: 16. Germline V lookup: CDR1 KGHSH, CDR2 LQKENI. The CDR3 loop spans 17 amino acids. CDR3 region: CASGTRQGTKKSYEQYF. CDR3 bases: TGTGCCAGCGGAACCCGACAGGGGACAAAAAAGTCCTACGAGCAGTACTTC. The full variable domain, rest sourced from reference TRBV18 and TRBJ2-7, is NAGVMQNPRHLVRRRGQEARLRCSPMKGHSHVYWYRQLPEEGLKFMVYLQKENIIDESGMPKERFSAEFPKEGPSILRIQQVVRGDSAAYFCASGTRQGTKKSYEQYFGPGTRLTVT.

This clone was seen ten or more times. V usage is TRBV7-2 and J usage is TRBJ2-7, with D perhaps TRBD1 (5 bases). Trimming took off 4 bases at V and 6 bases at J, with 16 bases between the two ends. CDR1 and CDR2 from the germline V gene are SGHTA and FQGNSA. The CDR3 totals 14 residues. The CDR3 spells CASSSGRTLPEQYF. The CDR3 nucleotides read TGTGCCAGCAGCTCAGGGCGTACTCTCCCCGAGCAGTACTTC.

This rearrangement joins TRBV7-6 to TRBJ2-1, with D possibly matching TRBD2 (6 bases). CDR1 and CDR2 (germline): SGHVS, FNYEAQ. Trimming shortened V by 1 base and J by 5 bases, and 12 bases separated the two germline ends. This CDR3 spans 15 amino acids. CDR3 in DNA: TGTGCCAGCAGCTTAGGGTGGGGCGGGGACAATGAGCAGTTCTTC. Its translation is CASSLGWGGDNEQFF.